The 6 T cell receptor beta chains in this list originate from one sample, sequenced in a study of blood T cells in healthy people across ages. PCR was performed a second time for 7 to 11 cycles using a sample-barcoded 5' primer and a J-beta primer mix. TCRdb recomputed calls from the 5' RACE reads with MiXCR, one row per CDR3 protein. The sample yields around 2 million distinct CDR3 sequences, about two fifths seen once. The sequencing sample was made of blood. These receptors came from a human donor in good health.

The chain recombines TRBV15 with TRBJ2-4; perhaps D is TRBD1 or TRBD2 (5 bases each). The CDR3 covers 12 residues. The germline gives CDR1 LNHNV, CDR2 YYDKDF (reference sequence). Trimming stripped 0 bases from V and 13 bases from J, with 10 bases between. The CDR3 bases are TGTGCCACCAGCAGAGATCGGGGCAGCCAGTACTTC. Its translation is CATSRDRGSQYF.

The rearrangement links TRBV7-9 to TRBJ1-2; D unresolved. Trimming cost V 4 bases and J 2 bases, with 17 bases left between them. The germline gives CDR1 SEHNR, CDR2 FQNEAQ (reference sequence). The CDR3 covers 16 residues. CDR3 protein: CASSSQTSFSNYGYTF. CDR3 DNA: TGTGCCAGCAGCTCCCAAACGTCCTTCTCGAACTATGGCTACACCTTC.

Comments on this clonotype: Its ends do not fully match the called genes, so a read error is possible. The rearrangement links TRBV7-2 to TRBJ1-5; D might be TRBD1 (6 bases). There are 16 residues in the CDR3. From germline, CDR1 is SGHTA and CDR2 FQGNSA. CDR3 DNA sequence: TGTGCCGGCAGCGCCCTATGGGACATTAGCAATCAGCCCCAGCATTTT. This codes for CAGSALWDISNQPQHF.

CDR3 in amino acids: CASSHRQGPTDTQYF. The CDR3 bases are TGTGCCAGCAGCCACCGACAGGGCCCCACAGATACGCAGTATTTT. The chain joins TRBV4-2 to TRBJ2-3; TRBD1 matches 7 bases. Germline V gene sequence: CDR1 LGHNA, CDR2 YNFKEQ. With 3 bases clipped from V and 2 bases from J, the junction kept 5 bases outside the gene matches. This CDR3 is built from 15 residues.

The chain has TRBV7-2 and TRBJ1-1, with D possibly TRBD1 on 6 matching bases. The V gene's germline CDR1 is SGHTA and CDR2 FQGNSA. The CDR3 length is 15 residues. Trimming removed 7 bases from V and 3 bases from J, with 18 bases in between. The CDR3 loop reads CASNSWGGLDTEAFF. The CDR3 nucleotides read TGTGCCAGCAACAGCTGGGGGGGGCTGGACACTGAAGCTTTCTTT. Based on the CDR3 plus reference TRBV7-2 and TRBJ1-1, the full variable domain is GAGVSQSPSNKVTEKGKDVELRCDPISGHTALYWYRQSLGQGLEFLIYFQGNSAPDKSGLPSDRFSAERTGGSVSTLTIQRTQQEDSAVYLCASNSWGGLDTEAFFGQGTRLTVV.

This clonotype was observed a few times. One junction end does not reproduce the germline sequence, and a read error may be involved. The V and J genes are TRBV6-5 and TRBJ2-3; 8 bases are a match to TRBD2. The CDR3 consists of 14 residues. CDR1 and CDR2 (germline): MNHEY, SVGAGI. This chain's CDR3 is CAGRLGLASGTQYF. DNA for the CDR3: TGTGCCGGCAGATTAGGACTAGCAAGTGGTACGCAGTATTTT.